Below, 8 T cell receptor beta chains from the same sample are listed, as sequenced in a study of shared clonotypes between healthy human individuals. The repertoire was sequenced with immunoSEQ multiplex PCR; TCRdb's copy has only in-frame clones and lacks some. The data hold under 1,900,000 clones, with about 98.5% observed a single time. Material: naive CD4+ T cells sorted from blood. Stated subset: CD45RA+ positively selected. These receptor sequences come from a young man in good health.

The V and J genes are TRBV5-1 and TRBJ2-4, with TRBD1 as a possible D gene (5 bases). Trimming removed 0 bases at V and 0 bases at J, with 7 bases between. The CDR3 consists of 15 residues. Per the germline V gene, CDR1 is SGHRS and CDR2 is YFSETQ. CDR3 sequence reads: CASSLVGLAKNIQYF. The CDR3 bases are TGCGCCAGCAGCTTGGTGGGGCTAGCCAAAAACATTCAGTACTTC.

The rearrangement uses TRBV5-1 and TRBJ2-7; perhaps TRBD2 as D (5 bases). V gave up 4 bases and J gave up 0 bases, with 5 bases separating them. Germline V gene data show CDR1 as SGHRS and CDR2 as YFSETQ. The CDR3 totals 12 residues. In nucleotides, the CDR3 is TGCGCCAGCAGCCGGGGCTCCTACGAGCAGTACTTC. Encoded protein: CASSRGSYEQYF.

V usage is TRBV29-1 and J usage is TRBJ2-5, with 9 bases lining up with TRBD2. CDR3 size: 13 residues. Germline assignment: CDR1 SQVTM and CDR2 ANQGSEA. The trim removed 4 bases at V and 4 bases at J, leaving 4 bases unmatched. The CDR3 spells CSVGREGLETQYF. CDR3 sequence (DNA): TGCAGCGTTGGGCGGGAGGGCCTAGAGACCCAGTACTTC.

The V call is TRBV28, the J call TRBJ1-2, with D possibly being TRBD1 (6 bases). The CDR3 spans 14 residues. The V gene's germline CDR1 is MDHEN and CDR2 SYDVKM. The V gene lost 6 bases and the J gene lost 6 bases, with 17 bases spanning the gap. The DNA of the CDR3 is TGTGCCAGCAGGATGACAGGAAAGGGGCATGGCTACACCTTC. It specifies CASRMTGKGHGYTF.

In nucleotides, the CDR3 is TGTGCCAGCAGCTTGGGGCTTACCCCGGGGAATGAGCAGTTCTTC. It is translated as CASSLGLTPGNEQFF. The chain links TRBV5-4 to TRBJ2-1, with D perhaps matching TRBD2 (5 bases). The CDR3 has 15 amino acids. CDR1 and CDR2 (germline): SGHNT, YYREEE (reference sequence). V was trimmed by 0 bases and J by 7 bases, leaving 14 bases between them.

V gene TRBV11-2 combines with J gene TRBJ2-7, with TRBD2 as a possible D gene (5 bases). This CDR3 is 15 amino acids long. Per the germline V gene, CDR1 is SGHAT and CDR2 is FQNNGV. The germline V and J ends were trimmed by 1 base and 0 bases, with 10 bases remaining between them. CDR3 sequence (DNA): TGTGCCAGCAGCTTAGCAAGCGACTACTCCTACGAGCAGTACTTC. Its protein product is CASSLASDYSYEQYF. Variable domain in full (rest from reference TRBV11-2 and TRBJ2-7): EAGVAQSPRYKIIEKRQSVAFWCNPISGHATLYWYQQILGQGPKLLIQFQNNGVVDDSQLPKDRFSAERLKGVDSTLKIQPAKLEDSAVYLCASSLASDYSYEQYFGPGTRLTVT.

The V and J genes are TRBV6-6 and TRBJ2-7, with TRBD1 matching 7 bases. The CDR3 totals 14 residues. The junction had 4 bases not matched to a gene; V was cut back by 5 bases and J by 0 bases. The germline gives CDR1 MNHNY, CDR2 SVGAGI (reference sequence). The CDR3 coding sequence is TGTGCCAGCAGTACAGGGGAGAACTCCTACGAGCAGTACTTC. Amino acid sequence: CASSTGENSYEQYF.

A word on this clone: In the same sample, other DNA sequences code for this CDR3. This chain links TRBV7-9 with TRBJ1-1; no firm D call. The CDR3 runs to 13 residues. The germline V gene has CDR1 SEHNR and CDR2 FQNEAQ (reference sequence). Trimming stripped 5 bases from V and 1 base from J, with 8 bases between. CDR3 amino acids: CASSLQENTEAFF. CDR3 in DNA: TGTGCCAGCAGCCTGCAGGAGAACACTGAAGCTTTCTTT.